This T cell receptor (beta chain) was obtained from a study of shared clonotypes between healthy human individuals. Deep was the level at which the assay was run. Approximately 30,000 T cell genomes (roughly 190 ng DNA) went into each sorted-subset replicate. Profiled with immunoSEQ multiplex PCR; TCRdb holds only in-frame clones, not every one. The sample lists approximately 980,000 clones, 76% seen once, with over 1.3% in the top ten. Overall study results and limits: Around 5.4% of naive CD4 clonotypes were common to a few donors.

The donors were adults (healthy and HIV-negative) with no recent acute infections or vaccinations. As regards this clone: Antigen: not known.

Germline lookup yields CDR1 SGDLS and CDR2 YYNGEE. Trimming pared 6 bases from V and 3 bases from J, leaving 15 bases between. The CDR3 sequence is 14 residues long. Material: memory CD4+ T cells sorted from blood. Subset defined: CD45RA-negative fraction. V is TRBV9 and J is TRBJ1-2, with D perhaps matching TRBD1 (5 bases). The sequence was obtained from a man aged 18 to 30 in good health. In DNA, the CDR3 is TGTGCCAGCACTCCGGGACGGACGTACTATGGCTACACCTTC. Amino acids: CASTPGRTYYGYTF.